The 14 T cell receptor beta chains below were found in one sample sequenced in a study of blood T cell repertoires in COVID-19. Produced via immunoSEQ multiplex PCR; TCRdb's table is partial and in-frame only. The repertoire holds about 200,000 clones, with approximately 80% as singletons. The sequencing input was PBMCs or T cells enriched from blood (not recorded which). Every receptor here comes from a woman between 35 and 50 years old with acute COVID-19.

The chain is built from TRBV27 and TRBJ2-2; no reliable D call. Germline loops: CDR1 MNHEY, CDR2 SMNVEV (reference sequence). Trimming took 5 bases from V and 5 from J, leaving 6 bases between them. CDR3 length: 12 residues. CDR3 in amino acids: CASSLVTGELFF. Here the CDR3 DNA reads TGTGCCAGCAGTCTCGTGACCGGGGAGCTGTTTTTT.

This clone has more than one count but fewer than ten. The chain employs TRBV19 and TRBJ1-1, with 8 bases matching TRBD1. The J segment lost 4 bases and the V segment lost 4 bases, leaving 5 bases of the junction unmatched. The CDR3 is 14 amino acids. Per the germline V gene, CDR1 is LNHDA and CDR2 is SQIVND (reference sequence). The CDR3 coding sequence is TGTGCCAGTAGTAGCCGGACAGGGTCCACTGAAGCTTTCTTT. Amino acid sequence: CASSSRTGSTEAFF.

The chain uses TRBV7-9 and TRBJ1-2; D gene unclear. The V gene's germline CDR1 is SEHNR and CDR2 FQNEAQ (reference sequence). Between the trimmed V and J ends, which lost 5 bases and 5 bases, there was a span of 12 bases. This CDR3 has 13 amino acids. The CDR3 nucleotides read TGTGCCAGCAGCCCTGGGGAGGCGTATGGCTACACCTTC. Its protein product is CASSPGEAYGYTF.

This chain connects TRBV3-1 (or the pseudogene TRBV3-2) to TRBJ1-2; 8 nucleotides align to TRBD1. Trimming cost V 4 bases and J 4 bases; bases outside gene matches: 2. The germline gives CDR1 LGHDT, CDR2 YNNKEL (reference sequence). This CDR3 region has 13 residues. CDR3 coding DNA: TGTGCCAGCAGCCCAGGGGGCAGCTATGGCTACACCTTC. Amino acids: CASSPGGSYGYTF.

The V and J genes are TRBV18 and TRBJ1-1, with D perhaps matching TRBD1 (6 bases). Trimming cost V 3 bases and J 1 base, with 12 bases left between them. This CDR3 has 15 residues. CDR1 is KGHSH, CDR2 LQKENI, per germline. CDR3 in DNA: TGTGCCAGCTCACCCCAGGGACACGCGAACACTGAAGCTTTCTTT. This sequence encodes CASSPQGHANTEAFF.

This sequence joins TRBV7-3 and TRBJ2-5; 9 bases match TRBD1. After removal of 4 bases from V and 5 bases from J, the junction contained 5 bases not matched to a gene. CDR3 size: 14 residues. Germline-derived CDR1 and CDR2 are SGHTA and FQGTGA. The CDR3 reads CASSWTGAEETQYF. CDR3 in DNA: TGTGCCAGCAGCTGGACAGGGGCGGAGGAGACCCAGTACTTC.

The chain recombines TRBV29-1 with TRBJ2-7, with 8 bases fitting TRBD2. The CDR3 consists of 14 residues. The V segment lost 8 bases and the J segment 2 bases; nucleotides outside the gene matches: 11. Germline assignment: CDR1 SQVTM and CDR2 ANQGSEA. The CDR3 here is CSTSRTSPPYEQYF. CDR3 DNA sequence: TGCAGCACTTCGAGGACTAGCCCCCCCTACGAGCAGTACTTC.

The rearrangement links TRBV3-1 (or the pseudogene TRBV3-2) to TRBJ2-5, with 13 positions matching TRBD2. Germline lookup yields CDR1 LGHDT and CDR2 YNNKEL (reference sequence). The CDR3 runs 17 residues. The V gene end was trimmed by 4 bases and the J gene end by 3 bases; junction bases not matched to a gene: 8. The DNA for the CDR3 is TGTGCCAGCAGCCTCGGGACTAGCGGGATATACAAAGAGACCCAGTACTTC. Translated: CASSLGTSGIYKETQYF.

The chain has TRBV4-2 and TRBJ1-4; D may be TRBD1 (6 bases). V was trimmed by 1 base and J by 7 bases, leaving 16 bases between them. CDR3 length equals 16 residues. Germline values: CDR1 LGHNA, CDR2 YNFKEQ. CDR3 coding DNA: TGTGCCAGCAGCCAAGCGATGGGGGCAGGAAGTGAAAAACTGTTTTTT. Translation: CASSQAMGAGSEKLFF.

The genes are TRBV27 and TRBJ1-5, with TRBD1 matching over 7 bases. This CDR3 is 15 amino acids long. The V and J ends lost 6 bases and 4 bases, in that order; junction bases with no gene match: 9. Germline CDR1 MNHEY, CDR2 SMNVEV (reference sequence). CDR3 nucleotide sequence: TGTGCCAGCAGGTCCGGGACAGTGCTGAATCAGCCCCAGCATTTT. Its translation is CASRSGTVLNQPQHF.

This chain joins TRBV28 and TRBJ1-2; TRBD1 matches 8 bases. Germline values: CDR1 MDHEN, CDR2 SYDVKM. Germline trimming cut 3 bases from V and 8 bases from J; bases unmatched to any gene: 5. The CDR3 spans 13 residues. Here the CDR3 reads CASSLAGGKGYTF. Here the CDR3 DNA reads TGTGCCAGCAGTTTGGCAGGGGGCAAGGGCTACACCTTC.

This rearrangement joins TRBV28 to TRBJ1-4, with no clear D. CDR1 MDHEN and CDR2 SYDVKM come from the germline V gene. Deletions cut 11 bases from V and 5 bases from J, with 12 bases between. The CDR3 has 12 residues. The CDR3 is CALGHRNEKLFF. CDR3 coding DNA: TGTGCCCTCGGTCATCGAAATGAAAAACTGTTTTTT.

A few counts support this clone. The chain couples TRBV7-9 to TRBJ1-5; D gene unclear. Looked up from germline, CDR1 is SEHNR and CDR2 is FQNEAQ (reference sequence). V was pared by 0 bases and J by 6 bases, with 9 bases between. The CDR3 loop spans 14 amino acids. The DNA of the CDR3 is TGTGCCAGCAGCTTAGCGGCGGCAGCTCAGCCCCAGCATTTT. It specifies CASSLAAAAQPQHF. Full variable domain (missing parts from reference TRBV7-9 and TRBJ1-5): DTGVSQNPRHKITKRGQNVTFRCDPISEHNRLYWYRQTLGQGPEFLTYFQNEAQLEKSRLLSDRFSAERPKGSFSTLEIQRTEQGDSAMYLCASSLAAAAQPQHFGDGTRLSIL.

V gene TRBV7-3 combines with J gene TRBJ2-7, with a tentative D call TRBD1 (5 bases). The CDR3 is made up of 14 amino acids. Germline V CDR1 and CDR2: SGHTA, FQGTGA. Trimming shortened V by 2 bases and J by 3 bases, and 11 bases separated the two germline ends. In nucleotides, the CDR3 is TGTGCCAGCAGCTTAGAAGGGGCTGGCTACGAGCAGTACTTC. Protein: CASSLEGAGYEQYF.